A selection of T cell receptor beta chains follows, all from one sample in a study of CD8+ T cells in alopecia areata. The table came from immunoSEQ multiplex PCR; TCRdb's copy has only in-frame clones and leaves some out. The sample has roughly 100,000 clones, 55% seen once; the top ten hold more than 8%. Sequencing input: CD4+ T cells sorted from blood. The receptor set was obtained from a human donor in good health. Each CDR3 is given with its conserved first and last residue. D genes are given only for firm matches. The listing skips clone size in some rows; elsewhere it reads once, few, many or a size class.

D gene	clone size	V gene	J gene	CDR3 DNA	CDR3 protein
.	few	TRBV23-1	TRBJ2-4	TGCGCCAGCAGTCAATCGTGGGCTAGCCGATCCATTCAGTACTTC	CASSQSWASRSIQYF
.	.	TRBV4-1	TRBJ1-6	TGCGCCAGCAGGCAAGGGTGGCAGAGCACTACCCATTCACCCCTCCACTTT	CASRQGWQSTTHSPLHF
TRBD1	.	TRBV29-1	TRBJ2-4	TGCAGCGTTGGCCCGGGACAGGTGATGGGCATTCAGTACTTC	CSVGPGQVMGIQYF
.	many	TRBV7-8	TRBJ1-5	TGTGCCAGCATAGGAGGGACTGGAAGCAATCAGCCCCAGCATTTT	CASIGGTGSNQPQHF
.	.	TRBV5-4	TRBJ2-3	TGTGCCAGCAGCTTGACTAGTAGCACAGATACGCAGTATTTT	CASSLTSSTDTQYF
.	.	TRBV5-1	TRBJ1-6	TGCGCCAGCACCAAGACGGATTCGGGTTCACCCCTCCACTTT	CASTKTDSGSPLHF
TRBD1	.	TRBV5-5	TRBJ2-5	TGTGCCAGCAGCTTGGAAGGGACAGGGGGCCAAGAGACCCAGTACTTC	CASSLEGTGGQETQYF
.	.	TRBV2	TRBJ2-3	TGTGCCAGCTGGGCAGGGGTAAAAGATACGCAGTATTTT	CASWAGVKDTQYF
.	.	TRBV30	TRBJ2-3	TGTGCCTGGAGCAACAAAAGGGGGGGAGATACGCAGTATTTT	CAWSNKRGGDTQYF
.	few	TRBV15	TRBJ2-7	TGTGCCACCAGCAGCCCGACGGGGTACGAGCAGTACTTC	CATSSPTGYEQYF
.	.	TRBV5-6	TRBJ1-5	TGTGCCAGCAGCTTCCGGGGGGGCCAGCCCCAGCATTTT	CASSFRGGQPQHF
TRBD1	.	TRBV6-6	TRBJ1-2	TGTGCCAGCAGCCGCCCCGGGACAGGGACCTATGGCTACACCTTC	CASSRPGTGTYGYTF
.	few	TRBV5-1	TRBJ1-6	TGCGCCAGCAGCCCTGGCACCTCCTATAATTCACCCCTCCACTTT	CASSPGTSYNSPLHF
TRBD1	.	TRBV28	TRBJ1-1	TGTGCCAGCAGTTCCCTTGGACAGGGCGCTGAAGCTTTCTTT	CASSSLGQGAEAFF
.	.	TRBV6-5	TRBJ2-5	TGTGCCAGCAGTTACTCGTCTGGCCGGGCCCAGTACTTC	CASSYSSGRAQYF
.	.	TRBV28	TRBJ2-7	TGTGCCAGCGGAACCTACGAGCAGTACTTC	CASGTYEQYF
.	.	TRBV19	TRBJ1-1	TGTGCCAGTAGTAGCACAGGGCTGAACACTGAAGCTTTCTTT	CASSSTGLNTEAFF
.	medium-sized	TRBV28	TRBJ2-5	TGTGCCAGCATGAAGGGACGGCGCCGGAGCGCCCAGTACTTC	CASMKGRRRSAQYF
TRBD2	few	TRBV15	TRBJ2-5	TGTGCCACCAGCCGTAGCGGGGGGGTGTCCCAAGAGACCCAGTACTTC	CATSRSGGVSQETQYF
.	once	TRBV2	TRBJ1-5	TGTGCCAGCAGTGATAAGGGCCCGAGAGATCAGCCCCAGCATTTT	CASSDKGPRDQPQHF
TRBD1	.	TRBV30	TRBJ2-3	TGTGCCTGGAGTCCCGGACAGGGTGGAAGCACAGATACGCAGTATTTT	CAWSPGQGGSTDTQYF
.	few	TRBV2	TRBJ1-1	TGTGCCAGCACCACCCCCCGGGGTCGGCCTGAAGCTTTCTTT	CASTTPRGRPEAFF
TRBD1	.	TRBV18	TRBJ2-7	TGTGCCAGCTCAATGACCGACCAGGGGGCTAGCGAGCAGTACTTC	CASSMTDQGASEQYF
.	few	TRBV6-5	TRBJ2-7	TGTGCCAGCAGTCGAAGAGGAGACCTCTCCTACGAGCAGTACTTC	CASSRRGDLSYEQYF
.	.	TRBV27	TRBJ2-7	TGTGCCAGCAAACGGTCCCCGGACAACCCCTACGAGCAGTACTTC	CASKRSPDNPYEQYF
.	.	TRBV30	TRBJ1-6	TGTGCCTGGAGTTTGCGGACAGAGAGCGGATCACCCCTCCACTTT	CAWSLRTESGSPLHF
.	few	TRBV5-1	TRBJ2-1	TGCGCCAGCAGCTTGGGGGGGCTCTACAATGAGCAGTTCTTC	CASSLGGLYNEQFF
.	.	TRBV6-1	TRBJ2-3	TGTGCCAGCAGTGTGACTAGTAAATTTGGCACAGATACGCAGTATTTT	CASSVTSKFGTDTQYF
.	.	TRBV10-3	TRBJ2-5	TGTGCCATCACCAAGACAGGAACTAAAGAGACCCAGTACTTC	CAITKTGTKETQYF
TRBD1	.	TRBV18	TRBJ1-5	TGTGCCAGCTCACCGGGACAGGGCCACAATCAGCCCCAGCATTTT	CASSPGQGHNQPQHF
TRBD1	few	TRBV10-3	TRBJ1-6	TGTGCCACGGCCGGGACAGATAATTCACCCCTCCACTTT	CATAGTDNSPLHF
TRBD1	.	TRBV6-5	TRBJ2-7	TGTGCCAGCTCCAACCGGGACAGGGGGCTCCACGAGCAGTACTTC	CASSNRDRGLHEQYF
TRBD2	.	TRBV7-9	TRBJ2-5	TGTGCCAGCAGCCTAAGGACTAGCCCAGAGACCCAGTACTTC	CASSLRTSPETQYF
.	.	TRBV27	TRBJ1-1	TGTGCCAGCAGTTTCAGAGGGATGAACACTGAAGCTTTCTTT	CASSFRGMNTEAFF
.	.	TRBV10-3	TRBJ1-6	TGTGCCATCAGTGAGTCAGGGTCGCGGTCACCCCTCCACTTT	CAISESGSRSPLHF
.	.	TRBV25-1	TRBJ1-2	TGTGCCAGCAGTGGGAGTGGTTCTAACTATGGCTACACCTTC	CASSGSGSNYGYTF
TRBD1	few	TRBV28	TRBJ1-1	TGTGCCAGCACCAAGGGACAGCTTATGAACACTGAAGCTTTCTTT	CASTKGQLMNTEAFF
.	few	TRBV25-1	TRBJ1-5	TGTGCCAGCAGTGTTGGGGACATTCCTAATCAGCCCCAGCATTTT	CASSVGDIPNQPQHF
.	.	TRBV5-1	TRBJ2-2	TGCGCCAGCAGCCCTCCAGGGGCTACGAACACCGGGGAGCTGTTTTTT	CASSPPGATNTGELFF
.	.	TRBV27	TRBJ1-5	TGTGCCAGCAGTTTTCGGGCAGAAGCCTATAGCAATCAGCCCCAGCATTTT	CASSFRAEAYSNQPQHF
TRBD1	.	TRBV6-1	TRBJ1-6	TGTGCCAGCGCCCAAACACAGGGGAGGAATTCACCCCTCCACTTT	CASAQTQGRNSPLHF